This TCR beta chain was captured by sequencing in a study of blood T cell repertoires in COVID-19 (dated by TCRdb to 2018 to 2021). Regarding the complete study: Samples from collaborators originated in the United States, Italy and Spain and spanned both the acute and convalescent phases of COVID-19. The material from the prospective study consisted of cDNA or gDNA derived from T cells, B-cell-depleted T cells, or PBMCs. Subjects who had been exposed to COVID-19, were actively infected with it, or had recovered from it provided the deeply sampled blood TCRbeta repertoires that made up the dataset. A de-identified subject ID, COVID-19 status, age in years and sex were almost always included in the sample metadata. The repertoires were released in a freely available public database meant as a resource for research on the immune response to SARS-CoV-2. HLA class I and class II types, where available, came from metadata supplied by the sample provider rather than from assay-based typing. Samples came from the ongoing ImmuneRACE study (first 160 participants) plus 1,254 subjects from 6 global collaborators.

Overall results and qualifications from the work: How much clinical and demographic metadata was included differed by source and by participant, and the metadata was provided uncurated.

On this clone itself: It lacks a known antigen. No much larger clone exists at a distance of one base, and base qualities are not known.

The CDR3 covers 15 residues, taking in both the cysteine and the phenylalanine. Just CDR3 DNA is preserved here, 45 bases in frame from base 1. The germline V end is reduced by 1 base and the J end by 1 base; junction bases left unmatched: 2. Looking up the germline V gene (reference sequence) yields CDR1 LGHDT and CDR2 YNNKEL. Each collaborating institution followed its own protocols to collect whole blood in K2EDTA tubes. For TCRbeta analysis, collaborator samples were shipped as frozen whole blood, as isolated PBMCs, or as DNA extracted from either sample type. The immunoSEQ Assay, a bias-controlled multiplex PCR, was used to amplify TCRbeta CDR3 regions from genomic DNA. On the study's bioinformatics: The number of nucleated cells in each sample was estimated from the amplification of reference gene primers within the assay. Sequence reads were collapsed and filtered to measure the absolute abundance of every unique TCRbeta CDR3 rearrangement. For each sample, productive Simpson clonality was calculated as the square root of Simpson's diversity index across productive rearrangements. In TCRdb, the immuneACCESS table is reduced to in-frame sequences with V and J assigned. These tables do not hold every clone; where another copy was compared, an unresolved V gene accounts for under half, and the others remain unexplained. That table is the source of V, J and clone size, and D and trimming were worked out from the DNA. Counted in this sample were tens of thousands of clones; 65% to 80% of them appeared once. The ten largest clones represent approximately 27% of the sample.

The TCR comes from a woman at least 80 years old with active or convalescent COVID-19. The V and J genes are TRBV3-1 (or the pseudogene TRBV3-2) and TRBJ2-3; 7 central bases correspond to TRBD2. Sequencing input: peripheral blood. The CDR3 in this case is CASSQGLAGTDTQYF. The bases are TGTGCCAGCAGCCAAGGGCTAGCGGGCACAGATACGCAGTATTTT.